This T cell receptor (beta chain) was recovered during a study of EBV T-cell therapy then PD-1 blockade in nasopharyngeal carcinoma. This table comes from immunoSEQ multiplex PCR, and its TCRdb copy is limited to in-frame clones, with some not included. The sample records about 22,000 clones, about 79% being singletons. Treatment defined: AdE1-LMPpoly-expanded autologous EBV-specific T-cell therapy followed by anti-PD-1 nivolumab. To note about this clone: The antigen is unknown.

V gave up 6 bases and J gave up 0 bases, with 11 bases separating them. This CDR3 comprises 14 residues. Germline loops: CDR1 SGHVS, CDR2 FQNEAQ. The TCR comes from a man aged 35-49 years with nasopharyngeal carcinoma. The input for sequencing was CD8+ T cells from blood, taken at day -245 from a patient whose treatment included autologous EBV-specific T cells and nivolumab. The rearrangement uses TRBV7-8 and TRBJ1-1; D uncertain. CDR3 nucleotides: TGTGCCAGCAGTCCCCCGCGGCTGAACACTGAAGCTTTCTTT. It translates to CASSPPRLNTEAFF.